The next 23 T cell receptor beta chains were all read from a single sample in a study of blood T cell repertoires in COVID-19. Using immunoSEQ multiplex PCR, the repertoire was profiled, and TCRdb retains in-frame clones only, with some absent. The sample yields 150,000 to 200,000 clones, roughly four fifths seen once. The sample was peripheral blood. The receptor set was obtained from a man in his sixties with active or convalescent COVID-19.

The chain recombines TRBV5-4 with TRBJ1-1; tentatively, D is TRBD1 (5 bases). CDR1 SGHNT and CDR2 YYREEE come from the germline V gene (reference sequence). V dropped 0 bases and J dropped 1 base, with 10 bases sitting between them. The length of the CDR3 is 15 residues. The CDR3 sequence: CASSLEGRRNTEAFF. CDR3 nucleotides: TGTGCCAGCAGCTTGGAGGGGAGGAGGAACACTGAAGCTTTCTTT.

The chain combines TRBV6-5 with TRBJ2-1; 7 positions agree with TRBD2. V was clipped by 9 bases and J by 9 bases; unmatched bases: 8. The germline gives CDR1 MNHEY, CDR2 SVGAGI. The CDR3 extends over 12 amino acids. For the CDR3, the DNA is TGTGCCAGTGGGGGAGGGCTGGTTGAGCAGTTCTTC. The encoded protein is CASGGGLVEQFF.

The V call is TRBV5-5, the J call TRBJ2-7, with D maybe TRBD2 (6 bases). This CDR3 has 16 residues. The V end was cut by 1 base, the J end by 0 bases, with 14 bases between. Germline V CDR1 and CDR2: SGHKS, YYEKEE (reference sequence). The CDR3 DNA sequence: TGTGCCAGCAGCTTGCCCGGGACTTCGAGCTCCTACGAGCAGTACTTC. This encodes CASSLPGTSSSYEQYF.

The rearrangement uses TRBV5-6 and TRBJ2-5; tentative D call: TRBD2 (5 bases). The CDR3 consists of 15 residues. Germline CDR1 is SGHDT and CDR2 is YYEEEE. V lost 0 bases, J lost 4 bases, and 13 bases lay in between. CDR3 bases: TGTGCCAGCAGCTTGGAGGGAGACCGGGGAGAGACCCAGTACTTC. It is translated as CASSLEGDRGETQYF.

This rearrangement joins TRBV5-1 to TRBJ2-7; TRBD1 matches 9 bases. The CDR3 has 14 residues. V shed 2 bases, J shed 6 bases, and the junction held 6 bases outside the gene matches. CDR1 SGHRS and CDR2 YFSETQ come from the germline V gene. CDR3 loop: CASSLPGTGTEQYF. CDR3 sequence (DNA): TGCGCCAGCAGCTTACCCGGGACAGGGACCGAGCAGTACTTC.

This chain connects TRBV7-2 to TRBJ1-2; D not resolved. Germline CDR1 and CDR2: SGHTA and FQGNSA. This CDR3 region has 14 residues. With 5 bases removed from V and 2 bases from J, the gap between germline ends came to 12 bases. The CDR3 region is CASSRLDWNYGYTF. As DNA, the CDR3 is TGTGCCAGCAGCCGCTTAGACTGGAACTATGGCTACACCTTC.

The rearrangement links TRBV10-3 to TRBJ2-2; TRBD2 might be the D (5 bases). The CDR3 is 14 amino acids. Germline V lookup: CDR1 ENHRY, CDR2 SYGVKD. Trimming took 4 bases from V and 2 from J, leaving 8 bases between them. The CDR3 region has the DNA TGTGCCATCAGTGGGACTTCAAACACCGGGGAGCTGTTTTTT. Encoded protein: CAISGTSNTGELFF.

For the CDR3, the DNA is TGTGCCAGCAGCCCATCATCAGGGGCTCTGGACGATGAGCAGTTCTTC. This sequence encodes CASSPSSGALDDEQFF. J is TRBJ2-1 and V is TRBV28; maybe TRBD1 (6 bases). V shed 6 bases and J shed 8 bases, with 23 bases lying between them. This CDR3 comprises 16 residues. Germline-derived CDR1 and CDR2 are MDHEN and SYDVKM. The complete variable domain, with remaining parts taken from reference TRBV28 and TRBJ2-1, reads DVKVTQSSRYLVKRTGEKVFLECVQDMDHENMFWYRQDPGLGLRLIYFSYDVKMKEKGDIPEGYSVSREKKERFSLILESASTNQTSMYLCASSPSSGALDDEQFFGPGTRLTVL.

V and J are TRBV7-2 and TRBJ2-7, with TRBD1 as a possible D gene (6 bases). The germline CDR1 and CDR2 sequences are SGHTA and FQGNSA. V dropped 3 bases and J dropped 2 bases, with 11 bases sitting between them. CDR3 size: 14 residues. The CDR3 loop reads CASSFSTGTYEQYF. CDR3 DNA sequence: TGTGCCAGCAGCTTCTCGACAGGCACCTACGAGCAGTACTTC.

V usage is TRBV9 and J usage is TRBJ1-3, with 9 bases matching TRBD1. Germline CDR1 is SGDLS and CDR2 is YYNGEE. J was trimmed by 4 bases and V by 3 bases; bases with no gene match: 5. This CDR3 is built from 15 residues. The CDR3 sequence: CASSAPGTGGNTIYF. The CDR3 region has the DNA TGTGCCAGCAGCGCCCCGGGGACAGGGGGAAACACCATATATTTT.

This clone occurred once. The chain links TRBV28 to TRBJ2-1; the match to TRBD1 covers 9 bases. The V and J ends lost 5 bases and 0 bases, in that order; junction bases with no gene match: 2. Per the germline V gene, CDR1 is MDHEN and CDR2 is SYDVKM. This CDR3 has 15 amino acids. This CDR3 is CASSPTGGSYNEQFF. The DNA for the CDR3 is TGTGCCAGCAGTCCGACAGGGGGCTCCTACAATGAGCAGTTCTTC.

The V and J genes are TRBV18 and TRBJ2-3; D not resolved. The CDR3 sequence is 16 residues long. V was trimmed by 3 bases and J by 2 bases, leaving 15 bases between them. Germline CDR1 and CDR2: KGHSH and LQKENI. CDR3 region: CASSPTDLGATDTQYF. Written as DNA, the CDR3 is TGTGCCAGCTCACCTACTGACTTGGGTGCCACAGATACGCAGTATTTT.

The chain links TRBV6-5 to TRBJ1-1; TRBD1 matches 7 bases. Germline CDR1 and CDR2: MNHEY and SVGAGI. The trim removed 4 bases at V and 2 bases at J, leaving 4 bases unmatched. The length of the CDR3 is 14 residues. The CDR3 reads CASSSTGRNTEAFF. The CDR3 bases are TGTGCCAGCAGTTCGACAGGGCGAAACACTGAAGCTTTCTTT.

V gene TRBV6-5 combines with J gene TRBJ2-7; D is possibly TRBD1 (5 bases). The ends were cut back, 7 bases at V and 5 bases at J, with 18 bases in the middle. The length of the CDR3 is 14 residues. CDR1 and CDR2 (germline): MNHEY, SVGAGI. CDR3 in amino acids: CASMGRDLSNEQYF. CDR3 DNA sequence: TGTGCCAGCATGGGCAGGGATTTATCAAACGAGCAGTACTTC.

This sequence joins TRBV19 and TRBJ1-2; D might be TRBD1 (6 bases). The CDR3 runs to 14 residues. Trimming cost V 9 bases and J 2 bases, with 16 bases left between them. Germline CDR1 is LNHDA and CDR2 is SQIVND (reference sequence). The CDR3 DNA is TGTGCCAGCGAACAGGGTCTCGGAAACTATGGCTACACCTTC. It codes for CASEQGLGNYGYTF.

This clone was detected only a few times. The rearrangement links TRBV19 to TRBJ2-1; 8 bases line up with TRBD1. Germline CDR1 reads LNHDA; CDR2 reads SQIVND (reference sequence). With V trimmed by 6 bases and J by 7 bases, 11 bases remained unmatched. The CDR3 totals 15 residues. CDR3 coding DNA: TGTGCCAGTAGCCCGGGACAGGCGAAGGGGAATGAGCAGTTCTTC. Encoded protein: CASSPGQAKGNEQFF. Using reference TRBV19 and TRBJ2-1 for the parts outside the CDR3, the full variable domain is DGGITQSPKYLFRKEGQNVTLSCEQNLNHDAMYWYRQDPGQGLRLIYYSQIVNDFQKGDIAEGYSVSREKKESFPLTVTSAQKNPTAFYLCASSPGQAKGNEQFFGPGTRLTVL.

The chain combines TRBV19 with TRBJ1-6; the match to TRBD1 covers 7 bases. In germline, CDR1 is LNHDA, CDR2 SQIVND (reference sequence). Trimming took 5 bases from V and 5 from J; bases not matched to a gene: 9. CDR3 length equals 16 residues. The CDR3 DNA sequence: TGTGCCAGTAGTTCTCGCGTAGGGACAGATAATTCACCCCTCCACTTT. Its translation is CASSSRVGTDNSPLHF.

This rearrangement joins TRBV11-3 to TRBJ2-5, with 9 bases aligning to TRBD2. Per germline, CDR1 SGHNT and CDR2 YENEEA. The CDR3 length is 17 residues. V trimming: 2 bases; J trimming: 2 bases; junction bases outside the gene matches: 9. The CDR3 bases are TGTGCCAGCAGCTTAAGGAGCGGGGGGACGAAACAAGAGACCCAGTACTTC. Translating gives CASSLRSGGTKQETQYF.

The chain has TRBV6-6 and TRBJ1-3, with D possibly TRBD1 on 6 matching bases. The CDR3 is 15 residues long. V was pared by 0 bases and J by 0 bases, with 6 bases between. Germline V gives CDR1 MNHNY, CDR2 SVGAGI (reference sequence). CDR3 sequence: CASSYSDSSGNTIYF. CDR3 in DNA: TGTGCCAGCAGTTACTCGGACAGCTCTGGAAACACCATATATTTT.

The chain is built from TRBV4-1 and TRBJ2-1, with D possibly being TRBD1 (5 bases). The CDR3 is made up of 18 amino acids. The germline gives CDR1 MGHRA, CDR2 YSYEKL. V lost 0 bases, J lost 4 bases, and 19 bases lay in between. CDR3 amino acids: CASSQDPLGRSPYNEQFF. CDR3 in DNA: TGCGCCAGCAGCCAAGATCCACTGGGGCGTTCACCGTACAATGAGCAGTTCTTC.

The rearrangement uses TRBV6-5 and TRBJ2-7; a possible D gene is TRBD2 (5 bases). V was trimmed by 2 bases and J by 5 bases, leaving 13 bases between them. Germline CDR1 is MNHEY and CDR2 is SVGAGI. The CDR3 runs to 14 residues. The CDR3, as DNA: TGTGCCAGCAGTTACGAGGGTTCGTTCGACGAGCAGTACTTC. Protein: CASSYEGSFDEQYF.

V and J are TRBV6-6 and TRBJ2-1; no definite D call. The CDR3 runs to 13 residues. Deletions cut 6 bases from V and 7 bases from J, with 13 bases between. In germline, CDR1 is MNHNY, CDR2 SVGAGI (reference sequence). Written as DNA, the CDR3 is TGTGCCAGCAGCCAGTTGAACGGGAATGAGCAGTTCTTC. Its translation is CASSQLNGNEQFF.

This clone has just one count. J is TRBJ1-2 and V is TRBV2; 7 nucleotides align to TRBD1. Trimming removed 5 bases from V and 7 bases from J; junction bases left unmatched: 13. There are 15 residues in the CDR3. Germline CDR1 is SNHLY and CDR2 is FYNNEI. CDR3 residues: CASSLKTGLRSGYTF. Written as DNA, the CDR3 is TGTGCCAGCAGTTTAAAGACAGGGCTACGATCTGGCTACACCTTC.